The present TCR beta chain was sequenced within a study of PD-L1 blockade in urothelial cancer. Study at large: Atezolizumab, begun by patients in about 2014, was given at 1,200 mg intravenously every 3 weeks. Patients had undergone 0 to 3 prior chemotherapy regimens.

Only in-frame clones appear in the TCRdb table, and some are missing; sequencing was by immunoSEQ multiplex PCR. The sample carries about 38,000 clones, about 93% recorded once. Specimen: PBMCs, collected around atezolizumab (anti-PD-L1) treatment. The TCR originated in a man aged 65-85 years with urothelial cancer.

The CDR3 here is CASSPTGTGIDGYTF. The CDR3 DNA reads TGTGCCAGCTCACCCACCGGGACAGGGATCGACGGCTACACCTTC. The chain carries TRBV18 and TRBJ1-2; TRBD1 aligns across 9 bases. The V gene end was trimmed by 3 bases and the J gene end by 8 bases; junction bases not matched to a gene: 10. There are 15 residues in the CDR3. CDR1 KGHSH and CDR2 LQKENI come from the germline V gene.